These 19 T cell receptor beta chains share one sample of origin, sequenced in a study of identical twins. TCRdb re-derived calls from the 5' RACE reads in MiXCR, one entry per CDR3 protein. Of just over 450,000 distinct CDR3 sequences in the sample, 11% to 15% are singletons; the top ten hold about 0.54%. These data are also associated with another study on yellow fever vaccine responses in identical twins.

What was sequenced was CD4+ T cells sorted from blood. The receptors here all came from a woman younger than 35 in good health.

This clonotype was counted a few times. This chain uses TRBV29-1 with TRBJ2-3, with D uncertain. Germline CDR1 reads SQVTM; CDR2 reads ANQGSEA. With 5 bases removed from V and 0 bases from J, the gap between germline ends came to 9 bases. The CDR3 is 13 amino acids. CDR3 nucleotide sequence: TGCAGCGTTATACTCGCTAGCACAGATACGCAGTATTTT. Its protein product is CSVILASTDTQYF.

The chain joins TRBV4-2 to TRBJ2-1, with D possibly being TRBD2 (6 bases). The CDR3 covers 15 residues. Trimming cost V 4 bases and J 6 bases, with 16 bases left between them. From germline, CDR1 is LGHNA and CDR2 YNFKEQ. CDR3 loop: CASSRGRPELNEQFF. CDR3 in DNA: TGTGCCAGCAGCCGTGGGAGGCCCGAACTCAATGAGCAGTTCTTC.

This clonotype was seen only a few times. CDR3 protein: CASSGQTSGTYEQYF. DNA of the CDR3: TGCGCCAGCAGCGGACAGACTAGCGGGACCTACGAGCAGTACTTC. The J gene is TRBJ2-7, the V gene TRBV5-1; the match to TRBD2 covers 11 bases. Looked up from germline, CDR1 is SGHRS and CDR2 is YFSETQ. CDR3 size: 15 residues. Trimming removed 4 bases from V and 2 bases from J; junction bases left unmatched: 5.

This clonotype has more than one count but fewer than ten. The chain carries TRBV20-1 and TRBJ2-5; no definite D call. Looked up from germline, CDR1 is DFQATT and CDR2 is SNEGSKA (reference sequence). Deletions cut 2 bases from V and 5 bases from J, with 12 bases between. This CDR3 has 13 amino acids. CDR3 DNA: TGCAGTGCTAGATGGCAGGACGAGGAGACCCAGTACTTC. Translating gives CSARWQDEETQYF.

The chain recombines TRBV12-3 or TRBV12-4 with TRBJ2-7; D tentatively fits TRBD1 or TRBD2 (5 bases each). The V end lost 0 bases, the J end lost 7 bases, and 25 bases lay between the germline ends. This CDR3 is 18 amino acids long. The CDR3 loop is CASSLALKGTHTVPEQYF. As DNA, the CDR3 is TGTGCCAGCAGTTTAGCGCTGAAAGGGACCCACACCGTACCGGAGCAGTACTTC.

This clonotype was seen a handful of times. The V and J genes are TRBV4-2 and TRBJ2-3; unclear D gene. The CDR3 consists of 14 residues. Trimming shortened V by 0 bases and J by 3 bases, and 7 bases separated the two germline ends. CDR1 and CDR2 (germline): LGHNA, YNFKEQ. Here the CDR3 reads CASSQEVQTDTQYF. CDR3 coding DNA: TGTGCCAGCAGCCAAGAGGTCCAGACAGATACGCAGTATTTT.

This clonotype came up a few times. The chain combines TRBV20-1 with TRBJ2-2, with TRBD2 as a possible D gene (5 bases). Germline CDR1 DFQATT, CDR2 SNEGSKA (reference sequence). Trimming took off 3 bases at V and 4 bases at J, with 12 bases between the two ends. This CDR3 comprises 14 residues. This chain's CDR3 is CSARFRGTTGELFF. For the CDR3, the DNA is TGCAGTGCTAGGTTTCGGGGAACCACCGGGGAGCTGTTTTTT.

This clonotype was detected only a few times. This chain links TRBV27 with TRBJ2-3; D is undetermined. CDR3 length equals 13 residues. Trimming took off 8 bases at V and 0 bases at J, with 9 bases between the two ends. CDR1 is MNHEY and CDR2 is SMNVEV in the germline V gene (reference sequence). Here the CDR3 reads CASRTDSTDTQYF. The CDR3 bases are TGTGCCAGCCGTACTGACAGCACAGATACGCAGTATTTT.

The chain has TRBV2 and TRBJ2-1; D may be TRBD1 (6 bases). The CDR3 contains 14 residues. From germline, CDR1 is SNHLY and CDR2 FYNNEI. V lost 11 bases to trimming and J lost 7 bases, with 21 bases between them. This CDR3 is CAGTGQGTPNEQFF. DNA of the CDR3: TGTGCCGGGACGGGGCAGGGGACCCCTAATGAGCAGTTCTTC.

At least ten counts were recorded for this clonotype. The J gene is TRBJ2-4, the V gene TRBV5-1; D unclear. V lost 0 bases, J lost 2 bases, and 9 bases lay in between. The CDR3 contains 15 residues. The V gene's germline CDR1 is SGHRS and CDR2 YFSETQ. CDR3 protein: CASSLDTQPKNIQYF. Here the CDR3 DNA reads TGCGCCAGCAGCTTGGATACTCAGCCCAAAAACATTCAGTACTTC.

The chain links TRBV5-1 to TRBJ1-6; D is perhaps TRBD1 (5 bases). Between the trimmed V and J ends, which lost 0 bases and 7 bases, there was a span of 11 bases. From germline, CDR1 is SGHRS and CDR2 YFSETQ. The CDR3 has 15 amino acids. CDR3 bases: TGCGCCAGCAGCTTGGCGGGGCCCGACAATTCACCCCTCCACTTT. Its protein is CASSLAGPDNSPLHF.

This clonotype was observed a few times. The chain joins TRBV27 to TRBJ2-3; 8 bases are shared with TRBD2. The ends lost 4 bases at V and 2 bases at J; junction bases unmatched: 14. CDR3 length: 18 residues. Germline V gives CDR1 MNHEY, CDR2 SMNVEV (reference sequence). The DNA of the CDR3 is TGTGCCAGCAGTTCGGGGGGGAAGGTCTTTAGATTCACAGATACGCAGTATTTT. Its protein product is CASSSGGKVFRFTDTQYF.

This clonotype was counted a few times. The chain combines TRBV28 with TRBJ2-7; tentatively, D is TRBD1 (6 bases). CDR1 MDHEN and CDR2 SYDVKM come from the germline V gene. The CDR3 covers 14 residues. Trimming removed 3 bases from V and 3 bases from J, with 12 bases in between. Here the CDR3 reads CASSLVSGVYEQYF. The CDR3 DNA is TGTGCCAGCAGTTTGGTTTCAGGGGTCTACGAGCAGTACTTC.

The genes are TRBV7-2 and TRBJ2-3; 10 positions match TRBD1. Trimming cost V 7 bases and J 6 bases; bases outside gene matches: 4. The V gene's germline CDR1 is SGHTA and CDR2 FQGNSA. There are 13 residues in the CDR3. The CDR3 bases are TGTGCCAGCACCGGGGACAGGGGTGATACGCAGTATTTT. It encodes CASTGDRGDTQYF.

This clonotype came up many times. This chain's CDR3 is CASRPGMTEKLFF. The CDR3 DNA follows: TGTGCCAGCAGACCCGGGATGACAGAAAAACTGTTTTTT. This chain uses TRBV12-3 or TRBV12-4 with TRBJ1-4; D remains ambiguous. Trimming left V 6 bases short and J 8 bases short, with 13 bases between. The CDR3 loop spans 13 amino acids.

The sample holds many counts of this clonotype. The chain couples TRBV2 to TRBJ1-5; D possibly corresponds to TRBD1 (5 bases). This CDR3 has 13 amino acids. V lost 6 bases and J 4 bases, leaving 10 bases between the germline ends. The germline CDR1 and CDR2 sequences are SNHLY and FYNNEI. The DNA for the CDR3 is TGTGCCAGCAGCTACGACAGTAATCAGCCCCAGCATTTT. Its protein product is CASSYDSNQPQHF.

Only a few counts were recorded for this clonotype. The J gene is TRBJ2-5, the V gene TRBV7-9; D unclear. Germline CDR1 reads SEHNR; CDR2 reads FQNEAQ (reference sequence). V was pared by 5 bases and J by 4 bases, with 14 bases between. The length of the CDR3 is 14 residues. This CDR3 is CASSPWRQGETQYF. The CDR3 DNA is TGTGCCAGCAGCCCCTGGCGCCAAGGAGAGACCCAGTACTTC.

The V gene is TRBV20-1, the J gene TRBJ2-1; no firm D call. Per the germline V gene, CDR1 is DFQATT and CDR2 is SNEGSKA (reference sequence). Trimming took 2 bases from V and 6 from J, leaving 8 bases between them. The CDR3 has 12 amino acids. CDR3 nucleotides: TGCAGTGCTAGATGGGGAAGCAATGAGCAGTTCTTC. Its translation is CSARWGSNEQFF.

This clonotype was found a few times. The chain links TRBV14 to TRBJ2-3; TRBD1 is a possible D gene (6 bases). Trimming cost V 4 bases and J 2 bases, with 13 bases left between them. The CDR3 sequence is 15 residues long. CDR1 and CDR2 (germline): SGHDN, FVKESK. The CDR3 DNA reads TGTGCCAGCAGCCCTCAGGGGTCCCCCACAGATACGCAGTATTTT. Translating gives CASSPQGSPTDTQYF.